What follows are 21 T cell receptor beta chains derived from one specimen sequenced in a study of CD4+ T cells in melanoma. Assay: immunoSEQ multiplex PCR; the TCRdb copy retains only in-frame clones and omits some. The top ten hold roughly 4.5% of the sample, which has 52,000 or so clones, approximately 70% seen once. The sequenced sample consisted of tumor tissue. All receptors derive from a human donor with melanoma.

In the case of this clone: This may stem from a read error, because a much larger clone lies one nucleotide away. Other DNA sequences in this sample translate to the same CDR3. The chain recombines TRBV5-1 with TRBJ2-7; the match to TRBD1 covers 12 bases. V trimming: 4 bases; J trimming: 6 bases; junction bases outside the gene matches: 5. Germline values: CDR1 SGHRS, CDR2 YFSETQ. The CDR3 loop spans 14 amino acids. The CDR3 sequence: CASSPGTGGFEQYF. The CDR3, as DNA: TGCGCCAGCAGCCCCGGGACAGGGGGCTTCGAGCAGTACTTC.

The J gene is TRBJ2-7, the V gene TRBV28; 7 bases fit TRBD2. CDR1 is MDHEN, CDR2 SYDVKM, per germline. The ends lost 8 bases at V and 4 bases at J; junction bases unmatched: 5. This CDR3 region has 12 residues. CDR3 sequence: CASHSGGYEQYF. CDR3 DNA sequence: TGTGCCAGCCACTCGGGGGGTTACGAGCAGTACTTC.

V and J are TRBV30 and TRBJ2-2; the D is unclear. Germline CDR1 and CDR2: GTSNPN and SVGIG (reference sequence). V was trimmed by 4 bases and J by 3 bases, leaving 12 bases between them. The CDR3 contains 14 residues. The CDR3 loop reads CAWIPRAYTGELFF. The CDR3 nucleotides are TGTGCCTGGATTCCCCGGGCCTACACCGGGGAGCTGTTTTTT.

This chain uses TRBV2 with TRBJ1-1; maybe TRBD1 (5 bases). The CDR3 is 13 amino acids. CDR1 and CDR2 from the germline V gene are SNHLY and FYNNEI. The germline V and J ends were trimmed by 8 bases and 5 bases, with 15 bases remaining between them. In DNA form, the CDR3 reads TGTGCCAGCTCAGGCTCCCAGGGAACTGAAGCTTTCTTT. Its translation: CASSGSQGTEAFF.

The CDR3 nucleotides read TGCGCCAGCAGCCAAACTATTTCCCAGGAGCAGTTCTTC. Amino acids: CASSQTISQEQFF. The rearrangement uses TRBV4-1 and TRBJ2-1, with D unclear. CDR3 length equals 13 residues. The V end was cut by 2 bases, the J end by 10 bases, with 12 bases between. Looked up from germline, CDR1 is MGHRA and CDR2 is YSYEKL.

J is TRBJ2-1 and V is TRBV2; TRBD1 agrees at 8 bases. CDR3 size: 13 residues. In germline, CDR1 is SNHLY, CDR2 FYNNEI. J lost 7 bases, V lost 7 bases, and 6 bases had no gene match. This CDR3 reads CASKETGDNEQFF. The CDR3 nucleotides are TGTGCCAGCAAGGAGACAGGGGATAATGAGCAGTTCTTC.

This clone was seen more than once but under ten times. The rearrangement links TRBV9 to TRBJ2-3, with a possible D match to TRBD1 (5 bases). The V end lost 0 bases, the J end lost 0 bases, and 14 bases lay between the germline ends. This CDR3 is built from 17 residues. CDR1 and CDR2 from the germline V gene are SGDLS and YYNGEE. The CDR3 nucleotides read TGTGCCAGCAGCGTAGGTACCAGGGCACCTAGCACAGATACGCAGTATTTT. This encodes CASSVGTRAPSTDTQYF.

The CDR3 region is CASVQSRANVLTF. CDR3 DNA: TGTGCCAGCGTACAAAGTCGGGCCAACGTCCTGACTTTC. This rearrangement joins TRBV5-7 to TRBJ2-6; D not resolved. TRBV5-7 is identified as an open reading frame with a role that is uncertain. CDR3 size: 13 residues. V dropped 7 bases and J dropped 5 bases, with 10 bases sitting between them.

To note about this clone: The same CDR3 is also encoded by other DNA sequences in this sample. This chain connects TRBV10-3 to TRBJ1-2; D gene unclear. The CDR3 runs to 13 residues. V lost 0 bases to trimming and J lost 4 bases, with 6 bases between them. Germline assignment: CDR1 ENHRY and CDR2 SYGVKD. As DNA, the CDR3 is TGTGCCATCAGTGAGTCGGGTAGCTATGGCTACACCTTC. This translates into CAISESGSYGYTF.

V is TRBV6-6 and J is TRBJ2-1; 7 bases agree with TRBD2. Looked up from germline, CDR1 is MNHNY and CDR2 is SVGAGI (reference sequence). There are 15 residues in the CDR3. The trim removed 6 bases at V and 6 bases at J, leaving 11 bases unmatched. CDR3 sequence (DNA): TGTGCCAGCAGCTCACCGGGACTATCAGGCAATGAGCAGTTCTTC. Its protein product is CASSSPGLSGNEQFF.

The chain carries TRBV9 and TRBJ1-1; no firm D call. Germline CDR1 SGDLS, CDR2 YYNGEE. This CDR3 spans 15 amino acids. With 0 bases removed from V and 2 bases from J, the gap between germline ends came to 11 bases. In DNA, the CDR3 is TGTGCCAGCAGCGTAGAGGAGGGAGTAAACACTGAAGCTTTCTTT. Translated: CASSVEEGVNTEAFF.

The chain is built from TRBV7-2 and TRBJ1-5; 11 bases are a match to TRBD1. This CDR3 region has 19 residues. V trimming: 5 bases; J trimming: 0 bases; junction bases outside the gene matches: 12. The germline V gene has CDR1 SGHTA and CDR2 FQGNSA. CDR3 DNA: TGTGCCAGCAGCGGTCGGGACAGGGGGATCCGAGATAGCAATCAGCCCCAGCATTTT. Residues: CASSGRDRGIRDSNQPQHF.

The chain uses TRBV9 and TRBJ1-4; D unresolved. The germline V and J ends were trimmed by 7 bases and 1 base, with 11 bases remaining between them. Germline lookup yields CDR1 SGDLS and CDR2 YYNGEE. The CDR3 extends over 14 amino acids. CDR3 region: CASGAFGTNEKLFF. In DNA, the CDR3 is TGTGCCAGCGGCGCGTTCGGAACTAATGAAAAACTGTTTTTT.

The rearrangement uses TRBV7-9 and TRBJ1-1, with 7 bases aligning to TRBD1. J gave up 2 bases and V 0 bases, and 0 bases lay outside the gene matches. Germline CDR1 and CDR2: SEHNR and FQNEAQ (reference sequence). This CDR3 has 14 amino acids. CDR3 sequence: CASSLAGGNTEAFF. CDR3 sequence (DNA): TGTGCCAGCAGCTTAGCAGGGGGCAACACTGAAGCTTTCTTT.

This clone turned up a few times. V is TRBV9 and J is TRBJ2-2; no firm D call. CDR1 is SGDLS, CDR2 YYNGEE, per germline. V was clipped by 0 bases and J by 3 bases, with 9 bases between them. The CDR3 is made up of 15 amino acids. The CDR3 bases are TGTGCCAGCAGCGTAGACCCATTAGACACCGGGGAGCTGTTTTTT. Its protein is CASSVDPLDTGELFF.

This clone was detected only a few times. V usage is TRBV5-1 and J usage is TRBJ2-7; D might be TRBD1 (5 bases). The germline CDR1 and CDR2 sequences are SGHRS and YFSETQ. V was trimmed by 4 bases and J by 3 bases, leaving 11 bases between them. The CDR3 contains 13 residues. CDR3: CASSGSGNYEQYF. The CDR3 nucleotides are TGCGCCAGCAGCGGGTCAGGGAACTACGAGCAGTACTTC.

This clone was seen just once. The genes are TRBV4-3 and TRBJ1-2, with 9 nucleotides matching TRBD1. Germline V gene lookup returns CDR1 LGHNA and CDR2 YSLEER. This CDR3 is built from 14 residues. The V and J ends lost 1 base and 4 bases, in that order; junction bases with no gene match: 1. In DNA, the CDR3 is TGCGCCAGCAGCCAAGGGGACAGGGTCTATGGCTACACCTTC. It translates to CASSQGDRVYGYTF.

V and J are TRBV6-6 and TRBJ2-7, with D possibly matching TRBD2 (6 bases). Between the trimmed V and J ends, which lost 5 bases and 0 bases, there was a span of 11 bases. CDR1 and CDR2 from the germline V gene are MNHNY and SVGAGI (reference sequence). The CDR3 is 14 residues long. The CDR3 reads CASSDLTSSYEQYF. CDR3 coding DNA: TGTGCCAGCAGTGACCTGACTAGCTCCTACGAGCAGTACTTC.

This clone has just a few counts. The chain combines TRBV7-6 with TRBJ2-2; weak D call: TRBD2 (5 bases). The V gene lost 6 bases and the J gene lost 4 bases, with 12 bases spanning the gap. Germline V gene sequence: CDR1 SGHVS, CDR2 FNYEAQ. The CDR3 loop spans 14 amino acids. CDR3 sequence (DNA): TGTGCCAGCAGAATCGGCAGCGGCACCGGGGAGCTGTTTTTT. Translating it yields CASRIGSGTGELFF.

The chain carries TRBV10-1 and TRBJ2-5, with D perhaps TRBD1 (5 bases). CDR3 size: 17 residues. Between the trimmed V and J ends, which lost 3 bases and 0 bases, there was a span of 17 bases. Germline CDR1 is WNHNN and CDR2 is SYGVQD (reference sequence). In nucleotides, the CDR3 is TGCGCCAGCAGTGAAGGGGTGTTCGAACAGTACCAAGAGACCCAGTACTTC. Its translation: CASSEGVFEQYQETQYF.

The V gene is TRBV5-1, the J gene TRBJ2-1, with D possibly being TRBD1 (6 bases). Germline CDR1 SGHRS, CDR2 YFSETQ. The V end lost 1 base, the J end lost 7 bases, and 6 bases lay between the germline ends. The length of the CDR3 is 12 residues. CDR3 region: CASSLTGNEQFF. DNA of the CDR3: TGCGCCAGCAGCTTGACAGGGAATGAGCAGTTCTTC.